These T cell receptor beta chains were read from a single sample in a study of OX40 agonist ivuxolimab in advanced cancers. The protocol was immunoSEQ multiplex PCR, while the TCRdb copy is restricted to in-frame clones and leaves out a portion. The sample carries more than 75,000 clones, roughly 86% recorded once. Sequenced here: CD4+ or CD8+ T cells sorted from blood, sampled in a trial of the OX40 agonist ivuxolimab. Receptors originate from an adult with an advanced solid tumor such as melanoma, head and neck, liver or kidney cancer. Each CDR3 is given with its conserved first and last residue. The order of the fields is V gene, clone size, CDR3 length, J gene, D gene, CDR3 DNA, CDR3 protein. A D gene is named only where the DNA matches it firmly. Expanded clones are given a class, and other clones once, few, many or no size at all.

TRBV7-9	-	12	TRBJ1-6	-	TGTGCCAGCAGCTTAGTGAACTCACCCCTCCACTTT	CASSLVNSPLHF
TRBV7-2	-	17	TRBJ1-4	-	TGTGCCAGCAGCTTAAATCCGCTATCTTGGGCTAATGAAAAACTGTTTTTT	CASSLNPLSWANEKLFF
TRBV9	-	15	TRBJ1-5	-	TGTGCCAGCTCCGTGGGGGGGCTGGTCAATCAGCCCCAGCATTTT	CASSVGGLVNQPQHF
TRBV9	once	18	TRBJ2-5	TRBD1	TGTGCCAGCAGCCCCCTTGCGTCAGGGGGCAAAACTGGAGAGACCCAGTACTTC	CASSPLASGGKTGETQYF
TRBV19	-	15	TRBJ1-4	TRBD1	TGTGCCAGTAGTGGACAGGGGGTAGCTAATGAAAAACTGTTTTTT	CASSGQGVANEKLFF
TRBV27	-	14	TRBJ2-3	-	TGTGCCAGCAGTCTGGCGGCTGAGACAGATACGCAGTATTTT	CASSLAAETDTQYF
TRBV18	-	12	TRBJ1-1	-	TGTGCCAGCTCACCGCGACAGGCTGAAGCTTTCTTT	CASSPRQAEAFF
TRBV10-3	-	14	TRBJ2-6	-	TGTGCCATCAGTGACGACTCTGGGGCCAACGTCCTGACTTTC	CAISDDSGANVLTF
TRBV5-6	-	16	TRBJ1-2	TRBD1	TGTGCCAGCAGCTTTTTAGGGACAGGGCCCAACTATGGCTACACCTTC	CASSFLGTGPNYGYTF
TRBV11-2	few	13	TRBJ1-1	-	TGTGCCAGCAGCCGAGGCAGGAACACTGAAGCTTTCTTT	CASSRGRNTEAFF
TRBV7-3	few	14	TRBJ1-5	-	TGTGCCAGCAGATTCGAGATTTCCAATGAGCCCCAGCATTTT	CASRFEISNEPQHF
TRBV6-5	-	14	TRBJ2-1	TRBD2	TGTGCCAGCAGCCTGGGACTAGCGGGAGGGTATGAGTTCTTC	CASSLGLAGGYEFF
TRBV2	-	14	TRBJ2-5	-	TGTGCCAGCAGTGGAGGGGGGCCGCAAGAGACCCAGTACTTC	CASSGGGPQETQYF
TRBV11-2	few	13	TRBJ1-1	-	TGTGCCAGCAGCGTGGACGGCAACACTGAAGCTTTCTTT	CASSVDGNTEAFF
TRBV19	-	12	TRBJ1-1	-	TGTGCCAGCGAACAGACAAACACTGAAGCTTTCTTT	CASEQTNTEAFF
TRBV7-2	once	13	TRBJ2-3	-	TGTGCCAGCAGCTATCCGAGCACAGATACGCAGTATTTT	CASSYPSTDTQYF
TRBV20-1	-	11	TRBJ1-1	-	TGCAGTGCTAGATTGGGGACTGAAGCTTTCTTT	CSARLGTEAFF
TRBV11-2	-	14	TRBJ2-4	TRBD2	TGTGCCAGCAGCCCGACGGGACTAGCATACATTCAGTACTTC	CASSPTGLAYIQYF
TRBV9	few	19	TRBJ1-3	TRBD1	TGTGCCAGCAGCGTAGGCGGAGGACAGGATTTTGGGGTGCGAAACACCATATATTTT	CASSVGGGQDFGVRNTIYF
TRBV6-5	once	15	TRBJ2-7	TRBD1	TGTGCCAGCAGTTACACGGGACAGGCTTCCTACGAGCAGTACTTC	CASSYTGQASYEQYF
TRBV5-4	-	15	TRBJ2-1	TRBD2	TGTGCCAGCAGACTAGCGGGAGGGCCGGTTAAAGAGCAGTTCTTC	CASRLAGGPVKEQFF
TRBV19	-	15	TRBJ1-1	-	TGTGCCAGTAGGGACAGTTGGAACATGAACACTGAAGCTTTCTTT	CASRDSWNMNTEAFF
TRBV19	-	13	TRBJ1-2	TRBD1	TGTGCCAGTAGTACCCGGGACAGGGAGGGCTACACCTTC	CASSTRDREGYTF
TRBV11-2	-	20	TRBJ1-1	TRBD1	TGTGCCAGCAGCTTAGATTATAGGCGAGGGACAGGGTGGTCTAACACTGAAGCTTTCTTT	CASSLDYRRGTGWSNTEAFF
TRBV29-1	-	13	TRBJ2-7	-	TGCAGCGTTGCCCCCCGACACAACTACGAGCAGTACTTC	CSVAPRHNYEQYF
TRBV4-2	-	15	TRBJ2-1	TRBD2	TGTGCCACCGCGGGGGGAGGACCGCGCTACAATGAGCAGTTCTTC	CATAGGGPRYNEQFF
TRBV6-5	-	13	TRBJ2-3	TRBD2	TGTGCCAGCGGTCTCGGGGGGAAGGGTACGCAGTATTTT	CASGLGGKGTQYF
TRBV5-6	few	14	TRBJ2-7	-	TGTGCCAGCAGCTTTCAGGGGCCCCCCTACGAGCAGTACTTC	CASSFQGPPYEQYF
TRBV27	-	13	TRBJ2-5	-	TGTGCCAGCAGTTTGGCCTCTCAAGAGACCCAGTACTTC	CASSLASQETQYF
TRBV7-9	-	15	TRBJ2-7	-	TGTGCCAGCAGCCGACAGGCCCTTTCGATGGGGGAGCAGTACTTC	CASSRQALSMGEQYF
TRBV4-3	-	17	TRBJ1-1	-	TGCGCCAGCAGCCAAGATATCCAGGTAATCATGAACACTGAAGCTTTCTTT	CASSQDIQVIMNTEAFF
TRBV5-1	-	16	TRBJ2-1	-	TGCGCCAGCAGCCCCCGGGGGCCGAGCTCCTACAATGAGCAGTTCTTC	CASSPRGPSSYNEQFF
TRBV6-5	-	12	TRBJ2-5	-	TGTGCCAGCAAAGGGGGTCTCGAGACCCAGTACTTC	CASKGGLETQYF
TRBV13	-	11	TRBJ2-7	-	TGTGCCAGCAGCTCGGGCTACGAGCAGTACTTC	CASSSGYEQYF
TRBV12-5	-	17	TRBJ2-1	TRBD2	TGTGCTAGTGGTTTGGTTCTAGCGGGAGGGCCGGAGAATGAGCAGTTCTTC	CASGLVLAGGPENEQFF
TRBV29-1	-	17	TRBJ1-1	-	TGCAGCGTTACAGGACAAGGGGGGGGAACTTACAACACTGAAGCTTTCTTT	CSVTGQGGGTYNTEAFF
TRBV27	-	13	TRBJ2-7	-	TGTGCCAGCAGTTTTGTTTTCAGGGACGAGCAGTACTTC	CASSFVFRDEQYF
TRBV13	-	16	TRBJ1-2	-	TGTGCCAGCAGCCGGAATAGTGGGGGGGCGGACTATGGCTACACCTTC	CASSRNSGGADYGYTF